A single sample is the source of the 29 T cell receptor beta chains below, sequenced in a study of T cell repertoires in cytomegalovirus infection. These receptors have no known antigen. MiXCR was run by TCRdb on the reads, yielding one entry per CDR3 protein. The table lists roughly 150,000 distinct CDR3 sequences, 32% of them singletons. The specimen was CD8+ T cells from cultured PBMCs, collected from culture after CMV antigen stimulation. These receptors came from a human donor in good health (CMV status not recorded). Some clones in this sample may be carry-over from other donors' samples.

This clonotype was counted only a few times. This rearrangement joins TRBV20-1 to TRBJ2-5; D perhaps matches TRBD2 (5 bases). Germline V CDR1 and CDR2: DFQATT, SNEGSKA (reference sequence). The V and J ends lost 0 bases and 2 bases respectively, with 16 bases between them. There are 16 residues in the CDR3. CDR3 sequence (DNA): TGCAGTGCTAGAGACGCACTCGCTAGCCTGCAAGAGACCCAGTACTTC. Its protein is CSARDALASLQETQYF.

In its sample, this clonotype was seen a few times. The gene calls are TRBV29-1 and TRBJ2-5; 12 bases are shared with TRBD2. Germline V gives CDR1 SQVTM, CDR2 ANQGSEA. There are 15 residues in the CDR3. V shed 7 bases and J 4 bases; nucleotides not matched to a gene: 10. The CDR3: CSALGLAGFGETQYF. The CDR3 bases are TGCAGCGCCCTCGGACTAGCGGGGTTCGGAGAGACCCAGTACTTC.

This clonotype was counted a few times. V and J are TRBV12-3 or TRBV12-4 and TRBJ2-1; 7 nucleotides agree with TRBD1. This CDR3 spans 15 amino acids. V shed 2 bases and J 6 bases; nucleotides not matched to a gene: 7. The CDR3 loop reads CASSLTAGGVNEQFF. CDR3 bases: TGTGCCAGCAGTTTAACGGCAGGGGGTGTCAATGAGCAGTTCTTC.

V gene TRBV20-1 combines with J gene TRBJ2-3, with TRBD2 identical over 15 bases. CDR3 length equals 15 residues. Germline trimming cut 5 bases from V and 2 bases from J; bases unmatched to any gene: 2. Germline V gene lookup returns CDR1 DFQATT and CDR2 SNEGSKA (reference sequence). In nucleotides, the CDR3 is TGCAGTGCTGGGACTAGCGGGGGGACCACAGATACGCAGTATTTT. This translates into CSAGTSGGTTDTQYF.

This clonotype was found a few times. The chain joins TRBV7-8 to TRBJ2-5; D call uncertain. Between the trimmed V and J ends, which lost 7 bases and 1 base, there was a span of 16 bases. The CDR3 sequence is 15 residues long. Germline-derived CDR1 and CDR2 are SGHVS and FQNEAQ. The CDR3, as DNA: TGTGCCAGCAACCCCTGGGCGAAAACCCAAGAGACCCAGTACTTC. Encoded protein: CASNPWAKTQETQYF.

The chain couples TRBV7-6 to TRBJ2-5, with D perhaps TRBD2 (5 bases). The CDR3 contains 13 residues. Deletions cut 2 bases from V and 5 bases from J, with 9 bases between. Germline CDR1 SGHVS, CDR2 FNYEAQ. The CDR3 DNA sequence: TGTGCCAGCAGCTTATCACGGGATGAGACCCAGTACTTC. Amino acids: CASSLSRDETQYF.

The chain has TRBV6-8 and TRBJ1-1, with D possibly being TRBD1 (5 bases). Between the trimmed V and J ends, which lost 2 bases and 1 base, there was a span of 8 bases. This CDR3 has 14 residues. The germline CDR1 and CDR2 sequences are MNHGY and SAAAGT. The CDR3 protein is CASSYGGWNTEAFF. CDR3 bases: TGTGCCAGCAGTTACGGGGGATGGAACACTGAAGCTTTCTTT.

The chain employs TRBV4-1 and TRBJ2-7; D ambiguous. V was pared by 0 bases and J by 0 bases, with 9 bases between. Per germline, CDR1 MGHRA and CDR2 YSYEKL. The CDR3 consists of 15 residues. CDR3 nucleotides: TGCGCCAGCAGCCAAGATCAGGCCAGCTCCTACGAGCAGTACTTC. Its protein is CASSQDQASSYEQYF.

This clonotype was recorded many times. The chain's CDR3 is CASSHASGAYEQYF. The CDR3 DNA is TGTGCCAGCAGCCATGCTAGCGGGGCCTACGAGCAGTACTTC. The chain is built from TRBV3-1 and TRBJ2-7; 9 positions match TRBD2. CDR3 length equals 14 residues. From germline, CDR1 is LGHDT and CDR2 YNNKEL (reference sequence). Trimming took 3 bases from V and 2 from J; bases not matched to a gene: 2.

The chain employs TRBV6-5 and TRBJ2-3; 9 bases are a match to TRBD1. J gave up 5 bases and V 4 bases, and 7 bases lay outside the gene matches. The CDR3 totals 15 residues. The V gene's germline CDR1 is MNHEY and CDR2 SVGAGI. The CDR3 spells CASSSTGGAGDTQYF. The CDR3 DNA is TGTGCCAGCAGTTCTACAGGGGGCGCCGGAGATACGCAGTATTTT.

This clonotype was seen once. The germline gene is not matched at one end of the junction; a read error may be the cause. This CDR3 is CASSSPGQMNSEAFF. CDR3 nucleotides: TGTGCCAGCAGCTCACCGGGACAGATGAACTCTGAAGCTTTCTTT. This sequence joins TRBV7-6 and TRBJ1-1; 7 positions match TRBD1. The CDR3 has 15 amino acids. From germline, CDR1 is SGHVS and CDR2 FNYEAQ.

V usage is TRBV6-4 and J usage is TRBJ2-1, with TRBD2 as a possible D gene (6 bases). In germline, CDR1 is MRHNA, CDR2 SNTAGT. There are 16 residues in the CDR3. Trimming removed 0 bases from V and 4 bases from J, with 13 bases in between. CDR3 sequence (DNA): TGTGCCAGCAGTGACTCTGTCGGCGGAGGGTACAATGAGCAGTTCTTC. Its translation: CASSDSVGGGYNEQFF.

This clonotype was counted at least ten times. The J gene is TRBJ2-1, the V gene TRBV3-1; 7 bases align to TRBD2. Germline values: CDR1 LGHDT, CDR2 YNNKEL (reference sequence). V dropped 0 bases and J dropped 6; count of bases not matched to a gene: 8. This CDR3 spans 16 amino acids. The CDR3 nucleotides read TGTGCCAGCAGCCAAGATGAGAGACTAGCTCCCAATGAGCAGTTCTTC. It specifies CASSQDERLAPNEQFF.

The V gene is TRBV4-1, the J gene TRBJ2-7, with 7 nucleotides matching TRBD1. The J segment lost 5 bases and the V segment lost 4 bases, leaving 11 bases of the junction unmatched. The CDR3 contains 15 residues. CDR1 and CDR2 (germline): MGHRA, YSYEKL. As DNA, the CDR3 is TGCGCCAGCAGCCCGTGGACAGGAGTTCGGAACGAGCAGTACTTC. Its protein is CASSPWTGVRNEQYF.

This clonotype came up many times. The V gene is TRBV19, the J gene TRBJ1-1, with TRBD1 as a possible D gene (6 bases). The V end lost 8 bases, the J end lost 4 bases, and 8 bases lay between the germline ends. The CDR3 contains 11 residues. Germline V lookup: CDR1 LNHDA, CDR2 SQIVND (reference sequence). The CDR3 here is CASGQPTEAFF. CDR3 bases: TGTGCCAGTGGACAGCCCACTGAAGCTTTCTTT.

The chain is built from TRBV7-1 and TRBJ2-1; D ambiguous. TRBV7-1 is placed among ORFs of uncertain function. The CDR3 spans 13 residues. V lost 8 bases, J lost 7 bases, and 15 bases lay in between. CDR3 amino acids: CASCKTPWNEQFF. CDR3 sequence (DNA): TGTGCCAGCTGCAAGACTCCTTGGAATGAGCAGTTCTTC.

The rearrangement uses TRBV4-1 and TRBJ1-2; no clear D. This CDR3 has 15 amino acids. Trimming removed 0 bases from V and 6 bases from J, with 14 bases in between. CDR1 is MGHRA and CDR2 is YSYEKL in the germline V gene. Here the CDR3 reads CASSQDPGTLDGYTF. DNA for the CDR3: TGCGCCAGCAGCCAAGATCCGGGCACCCTCGATGGCTACACCTTC.

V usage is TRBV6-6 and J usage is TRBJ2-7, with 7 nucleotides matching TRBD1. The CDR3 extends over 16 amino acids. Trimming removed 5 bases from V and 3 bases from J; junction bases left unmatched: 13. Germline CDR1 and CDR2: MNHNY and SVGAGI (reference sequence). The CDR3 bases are TGTGCCAGCAGTAAACCCGCAGGGGGAGATCTCTACGAGCAGTACTTC. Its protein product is CASSKPAGGDLYEQYF.

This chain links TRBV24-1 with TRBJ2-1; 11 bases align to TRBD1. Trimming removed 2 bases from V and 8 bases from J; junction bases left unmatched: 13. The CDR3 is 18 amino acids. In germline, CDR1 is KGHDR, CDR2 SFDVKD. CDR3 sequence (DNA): TGTGCCACCAGTGATTCGACTTCAGGGACAGGGGGACTTGATGAGCAGTTCTTC. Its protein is CATSDSTSGTGGLDEQFF.

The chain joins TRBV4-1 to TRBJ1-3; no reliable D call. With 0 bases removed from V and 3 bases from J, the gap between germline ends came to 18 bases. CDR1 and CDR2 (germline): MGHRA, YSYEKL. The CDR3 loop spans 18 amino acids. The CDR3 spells CASSQDIPPGLVGNTIYF. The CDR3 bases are TGCGCCAGCAGCCAAGATATCCCCCCCGGGTTGGTTGGAAACACCATATATTTT.

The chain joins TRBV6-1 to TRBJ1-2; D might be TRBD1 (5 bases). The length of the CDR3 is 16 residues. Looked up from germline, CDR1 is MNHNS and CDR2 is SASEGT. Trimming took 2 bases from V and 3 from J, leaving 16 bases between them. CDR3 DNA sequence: TGTGCCAGCAGTGAAATTGAAGGGGCGAGGGACTATGGCTACACCTTC. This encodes CASSEIEGARDYGYTF.

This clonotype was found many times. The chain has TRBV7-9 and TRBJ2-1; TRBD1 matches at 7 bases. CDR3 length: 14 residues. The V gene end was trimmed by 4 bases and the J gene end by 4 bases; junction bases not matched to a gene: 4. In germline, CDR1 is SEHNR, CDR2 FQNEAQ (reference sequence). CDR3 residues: CASSYGTVYNEQFF. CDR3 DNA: TGTGCCAGCAGCTACGGGACAGTTTACAATGAGCAGTTCTTC.

Here the CDR3 DNA reads TGTGCCAGCAGTCGACAGAGTCATGGCTACACCTTC. This codes for CASSRQSHGYTF. This chain connects TRBV6-2 or TRBV6-3 to TRBJ1-2, with D possibly TRBD1 on 5 matching bases. The CDR3 loop spans 12 amino acids. Germline V gene lookup returns CDR1 MNHEY and CDR2 SVGEGT. V lost 5 bases to trimming and J lost 6 bases, with 10 bases between them.

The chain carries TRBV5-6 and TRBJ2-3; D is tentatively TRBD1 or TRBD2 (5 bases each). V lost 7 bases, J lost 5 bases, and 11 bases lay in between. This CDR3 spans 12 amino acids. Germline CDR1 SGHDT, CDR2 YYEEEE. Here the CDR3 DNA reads TGTGCCAGCGCTGGGACGGAAGATACGCAGTATTTT. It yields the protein CASAGTEDTQYF.

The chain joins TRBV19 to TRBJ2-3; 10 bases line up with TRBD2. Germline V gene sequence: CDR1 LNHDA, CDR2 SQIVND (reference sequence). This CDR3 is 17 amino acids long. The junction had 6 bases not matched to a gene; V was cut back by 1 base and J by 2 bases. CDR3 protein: CASSIGNLAGATDTQYF. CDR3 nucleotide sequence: TGTGCCAGTAGTATAGGTAATCTAGCGGGGGCCACAGATACGCAGTATTTT.

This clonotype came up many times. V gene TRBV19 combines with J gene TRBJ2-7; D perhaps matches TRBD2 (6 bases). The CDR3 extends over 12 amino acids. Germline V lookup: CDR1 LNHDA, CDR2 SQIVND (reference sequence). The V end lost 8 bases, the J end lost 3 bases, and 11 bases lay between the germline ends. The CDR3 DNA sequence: TGTGCCAGTTCTGGGGGGATCTACGAGCAGTACTTC. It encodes CASSGGIYEQYF.

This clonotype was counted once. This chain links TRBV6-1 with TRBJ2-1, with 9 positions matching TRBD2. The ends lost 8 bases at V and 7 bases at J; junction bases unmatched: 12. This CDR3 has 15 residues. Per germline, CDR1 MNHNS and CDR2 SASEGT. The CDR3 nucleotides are TGTGCCAGCCCAAAGGAGGGACTAGCAAGGAATGAGCAGTTCTTC. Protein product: CASPKEGLARNEQFF.

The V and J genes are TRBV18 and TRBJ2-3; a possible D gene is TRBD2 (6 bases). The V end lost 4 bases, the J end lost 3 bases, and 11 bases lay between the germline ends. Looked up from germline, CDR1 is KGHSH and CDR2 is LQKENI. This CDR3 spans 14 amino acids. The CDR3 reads CASSLNGGTDTQYF. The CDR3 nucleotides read TGTGCCAGCTCACTGAACGGGGGTACAGATACGCAGTATTTT.

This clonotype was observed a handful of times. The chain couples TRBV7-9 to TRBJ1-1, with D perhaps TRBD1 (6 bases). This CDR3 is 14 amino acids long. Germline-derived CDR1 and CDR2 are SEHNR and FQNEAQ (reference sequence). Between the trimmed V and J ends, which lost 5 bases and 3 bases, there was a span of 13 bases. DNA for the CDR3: TGTGCCAGCAGCCCAGGACAGACATACACTGAAGCTTTCTTT. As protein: CASSPGQTYTEAFF.